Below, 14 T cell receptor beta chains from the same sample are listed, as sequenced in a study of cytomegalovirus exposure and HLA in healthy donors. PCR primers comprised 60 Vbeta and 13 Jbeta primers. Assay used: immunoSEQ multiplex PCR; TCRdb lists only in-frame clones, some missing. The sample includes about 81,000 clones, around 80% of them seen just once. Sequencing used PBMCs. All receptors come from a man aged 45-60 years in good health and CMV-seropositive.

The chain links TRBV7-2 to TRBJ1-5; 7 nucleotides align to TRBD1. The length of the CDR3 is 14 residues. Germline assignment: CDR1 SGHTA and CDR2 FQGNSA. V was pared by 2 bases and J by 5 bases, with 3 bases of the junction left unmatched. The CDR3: CASSLTGADQPQHF. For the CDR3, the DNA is TGTGCCAGCAGCTTAACAGGGGCTGATCAGCCCCAGCATTTT. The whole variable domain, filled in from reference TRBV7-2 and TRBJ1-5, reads GAGVSQSPSNKVTEKGKDVELRCDPISGHTALYWYRQSLGQGLEFLIYFQGNSAPDKSGLPSDRFSAERTGGSVSTLTIQRTQQEDSAVYLCASSLTGADQPQHFGDGTRLSIL.

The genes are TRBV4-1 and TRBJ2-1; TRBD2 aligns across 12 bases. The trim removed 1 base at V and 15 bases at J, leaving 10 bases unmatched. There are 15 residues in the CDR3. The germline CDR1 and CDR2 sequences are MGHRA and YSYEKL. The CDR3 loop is CASSQAETSGSISFF. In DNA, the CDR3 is TGCGCCAGCAGCCAAGCGGAGACTAGCGGGAGCATTTCGTTCTTC.

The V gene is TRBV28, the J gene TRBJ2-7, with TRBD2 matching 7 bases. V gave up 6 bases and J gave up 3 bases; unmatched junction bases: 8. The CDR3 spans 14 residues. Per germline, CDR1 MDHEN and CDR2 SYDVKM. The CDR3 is CASSPTSGDYEQYF. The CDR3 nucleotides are TGTGCCAGCAGCCCAACCAGCGGGGACTACGAGCAGTACTTC.

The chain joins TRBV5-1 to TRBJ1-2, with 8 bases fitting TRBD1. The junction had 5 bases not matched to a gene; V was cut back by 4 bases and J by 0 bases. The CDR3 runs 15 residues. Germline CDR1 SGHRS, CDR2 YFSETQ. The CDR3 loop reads CASSLQGEANYGYTF. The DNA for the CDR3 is TGCGCCAGCAGCCTACAGGGGGAAGCTAACTATGGCTACACCTTC.

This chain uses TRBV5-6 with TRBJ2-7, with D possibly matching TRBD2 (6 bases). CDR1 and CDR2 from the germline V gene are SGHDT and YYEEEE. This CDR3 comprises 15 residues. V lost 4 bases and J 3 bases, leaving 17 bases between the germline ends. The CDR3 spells CASSPIGGLNYEQYF. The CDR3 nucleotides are TGTGCCAGCAGCCCTATCGGGGGACTTAACTACGAGCAGTACTTC.

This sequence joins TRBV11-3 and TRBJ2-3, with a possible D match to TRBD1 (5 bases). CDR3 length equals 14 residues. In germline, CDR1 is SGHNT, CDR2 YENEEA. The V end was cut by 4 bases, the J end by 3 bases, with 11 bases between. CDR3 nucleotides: TGTGCCAGCAGCTCCCGCCAGGGAACAGATACGCAGTATTTT. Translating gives CASSSRQGTDTQYF. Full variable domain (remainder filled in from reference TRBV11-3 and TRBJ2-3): EAGVVQSPRYKIIEKKQPVAFWCNPISGHNTLYWYLQNLGQGPELLIRYENEEAVDDSQLPKDRFSAERLKGVDSTLKIQPAELGDSAVYLCASSSRQGTDTQYFGPGTRLTVL.

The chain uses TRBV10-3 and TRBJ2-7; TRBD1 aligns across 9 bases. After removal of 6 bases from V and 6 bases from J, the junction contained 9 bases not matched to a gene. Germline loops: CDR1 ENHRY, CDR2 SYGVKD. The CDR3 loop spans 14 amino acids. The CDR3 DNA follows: TGTGCCATCAGGGGGGACAGGGAAATTGGCGAGCAGTACTTC. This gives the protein CAIRGDREIGEQYF.

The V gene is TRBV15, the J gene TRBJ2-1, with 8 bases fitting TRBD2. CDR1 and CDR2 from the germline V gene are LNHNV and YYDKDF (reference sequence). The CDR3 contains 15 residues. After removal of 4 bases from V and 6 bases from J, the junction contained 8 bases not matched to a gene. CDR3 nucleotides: TGTGCCACCAGCATCCTACCGGGACTAGGCAATGAGCAGTTCTTC. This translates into CATSILPGLGNEQFF.

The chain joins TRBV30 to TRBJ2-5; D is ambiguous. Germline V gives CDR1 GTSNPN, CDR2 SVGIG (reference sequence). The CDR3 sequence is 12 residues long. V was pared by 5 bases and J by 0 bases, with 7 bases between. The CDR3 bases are TGTGCCTGGGATACAAACCAAGAGACCCAGTACTTC. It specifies CAWDTNQETQYF.

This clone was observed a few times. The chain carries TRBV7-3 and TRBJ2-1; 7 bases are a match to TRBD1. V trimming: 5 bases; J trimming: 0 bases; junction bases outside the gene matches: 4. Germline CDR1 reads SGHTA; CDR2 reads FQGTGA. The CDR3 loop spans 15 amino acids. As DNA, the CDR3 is TGTGCCAGCAGCCGGGGACAGAGCTCCTACAATGAGCAGTTCTTC. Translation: CASSRGQSSYNEQFF. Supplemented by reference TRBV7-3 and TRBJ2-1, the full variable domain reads GAGVSQTPSNKVTEKGKYVELRCDPISGHTALYWYRQSLGQGPEFLIYFQGTGAADDSGLPNDRFFAVRPEGSVSTLKIQRTERGDSAVYLCASSRGQSSYNEQFFGPGTRLTVL.

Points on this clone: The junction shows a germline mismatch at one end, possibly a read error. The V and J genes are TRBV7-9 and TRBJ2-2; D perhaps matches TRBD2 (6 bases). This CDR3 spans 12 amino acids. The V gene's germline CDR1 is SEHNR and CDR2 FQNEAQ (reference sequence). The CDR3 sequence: CSSREATGELFF. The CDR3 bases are TGTTCCAGCAGGGAGGCCACCGGGGAGCTGTTTTTT. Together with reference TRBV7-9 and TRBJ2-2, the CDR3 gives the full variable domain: DTGVSQNPRHKITKRGQNVTFRCDPISEHNRLYWYRQTLGQGPEFLTYFQNEAQLEKSRLLSDRFSAERPKGSFSTLEIQRTEQGDSAMYLCSSREATGELFFGEGSRLTVL.

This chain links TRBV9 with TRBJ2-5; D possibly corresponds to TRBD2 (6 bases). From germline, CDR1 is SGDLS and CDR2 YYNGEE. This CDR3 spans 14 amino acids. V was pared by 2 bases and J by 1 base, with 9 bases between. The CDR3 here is CASSVTSSQETQYF. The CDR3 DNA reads TGTGCCAGCAGCGTTACTAGCAGCCAAGAGACCCAGTACTTC.

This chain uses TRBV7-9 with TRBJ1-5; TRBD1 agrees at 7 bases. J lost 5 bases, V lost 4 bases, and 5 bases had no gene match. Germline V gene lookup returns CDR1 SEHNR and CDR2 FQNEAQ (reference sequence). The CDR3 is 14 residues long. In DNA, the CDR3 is TGTGCCAGCAGCTATGGGACAGCCCATCAGCCCCAGCATTTT. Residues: CASSYGTAHQPQHF.

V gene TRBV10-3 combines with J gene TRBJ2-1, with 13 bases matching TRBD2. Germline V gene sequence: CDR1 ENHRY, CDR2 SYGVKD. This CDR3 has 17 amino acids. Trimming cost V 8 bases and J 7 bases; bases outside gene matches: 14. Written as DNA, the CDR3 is TGTGCCATCGGAGGAGTTCCGGGACTAGCGGGAAAAAATGAGCAGTTCTTC. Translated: CAIGGVPGLAGKNEQFF.